A selection of T cell receptor beta chains follows, all from one sample in a study of blood T cells in healthy people across ages. Each CDR3 protein is one row after TCRdb ran MiXCR on the 5' RACE reads. The sample lists over a million distinct CDR3 sequences, 35% to 45% seen once, with less than 5% in the top ten. The sample consisted of blood. The receptors stem from a woman under 30 in good health. Both conserved end residues are part of each CDR3. Each record gives: CDR3 protein, CDR3 DNA, clone size, V gene, D gene, J gene. D genes are given only for firm matches. Clone size appears in some rows only: once, few, many, or a class for an expanded clone.

CATSRPRTSTNNEQFF | TGTGCCACCAGCAGACCAAGGACTAGCACTAACAATGAGCAGTTCTTC | . | TRBV15 | TRBD2 | TRBJ2-1
CSAPHSSYNEQFF | TGCAGTGCTCCCCACAGCTCCTACAATGAGCAGTTCTTC | few | TRBV20-1 | . | TRBJ2-1
CASSYYLDTQYF | TGTGCCAGCAGCTACTACCTTGATACGCAGTATTTT | few | TRBV7-2 | . | TRBJ2-3
CSARAGPYQKLFF | TGCAGTGCTAGGGCCGGGCCGTATCAAAAACTGTTTTTT | few | TRBV20-1 | . | TRBJ1-4
CASSLGRREVGTGELFF | TGTGCCAGCAGCTTAGGTCGTAGGGAAGTTGGGACCGGGGAGCTGTTTTTT | once | TRBV7-2 | . | TRBJ2-2
CASSPTTGGGQPQHF | TGCGCCAGCAGCCCCACGACAGGGGGCGGACAGCCCCAGCATTTT | . | TRBV5-1 | TRBD1 | TRBJ1-5
CASSSKQVLELGTQYF | TGTGCCAGCAGTTCCAAACAGGTCTTGGAGCTCGGTACGCAGTATTTT | . | TRBV27 | . | TRBJ2-3
CASSLSSVGDTQYF | TGCGCCAGCAGCTTGTCTAGCGTGGGAGATACGCAGTATTTT | many | TRBV5-1 | . | TRBJ2-3
CASSRGSLNTGELFF | TGTGCCAGCAGCCGCGGGTCATTGAACACCGGGGAGCTGTTTTTT | . | TRBV7-3 | . | TRBJ2-2
CASSTIEETQYF | TGTGCCAGCAGCACAATCGAAGAGACCCAGTACTTC | few | TRBV7-9 | . | TRBJ2-5
CSARDPLSTGELFF | TGCAGTGCTAGAGATCCGCTCTCCACCGGGGAGCTGTTTTTT | few | TRBV20-1 | . | TRBJ2-2
CASSQGLVSYEQYF | TGTGCCAGCAGCCAAGGACTCGTCTCCTACGAGCAGTACTTC | many | TRBV3-1 | . | TRBJ2-7
CSAGTGLAGGSYEQYF | TGCAGTGCTGGCACGGGACTAGCGGGAGGCTCCTACGAGCAGTACTTC | . | TRBV20-1 | TRBD2 | TRBJ2-7
CASAETGGGWGTEAFF | TGTGCCAGCGCCGAAACAGGGGGCGGGTGGGGCACTGAAGCTTTCTTT | . | TRBV12-3/TRBV12-4 | TRBD1 | TRBJ1-1
CASEQGYGELFF | TGTGCCAGCGAACAGGGTTACGGGGAGCTGTTTTTT | . | TRBV6-1 | . | TRBJ2-2
CASGETGIGSYEQYF | TGTGCCAGCGGGGAAACAGGGATCGGGTCCTACGAGCAGTACTTC | . | TRBV12-3/TRBV12-4 | . | TRBJ2-7
CATSGDSGRAYNEQFF | TGTGCCACCAGTGGCGACTCAGGCCGGGCCTACAATGAGCAGTTCTTC | few | TRBV24-1 | . | TRBJ2-1
CSAEGPINYGYTF | TGCAGCGCTGAGGGACCGATTAACTATGGCTACACCTTC | few | TRBV29-1 | . | TRBJ1-2
CATSSSRLVGLNEQYF | TGTGCCACCAGCAGCTCAAGACTAGTAGGGTTGAATGAGCAGTACTTC | . | TRBV15 | . | TRBJ2-7
CASSYSRTPLGTQYF | TGTGCCAGCAGTTACTCGAGGACTCCACTGGGTACGCAGTATTTT | once | TRBV6-2/TRBV6-3 | . | TRBJ2-3
CARSQGGSNQPQHF | TGTGCCAGGAGCCAGGGAGGAAGCAATCAGCCCCAGCATTTT | . | TRBV2 | . | TRBJ1-5
CASSLRASSTDTQYF | TGTGCCAGCAGCTTAAGAGCGTCAAGCACAGATACGCAGTATTTT | . | TRBV7-9 | . | TRBJ2-3
CASSVTSGSPSNEQFF | TGTGCCAGCAGCGTGACTAGCGGGAGTCCCTCGAATGAGCAGTTCTTC | few | TRBV7-2 | TRBD2 | TRBJ2-1
CSARRLAGVYNEQYF | TGCAGTGCACGGAGACTAGCGGGAGTCTACAATGAGCAGTACTTC | . | TRBV20-1 | TRBD2 | TRBJ2-7
CSVALRGGNTEAFF | TGCAGCGTTGCCCTGCGAGGGGGTAACACTGAAGCTTTCTTT | few | TRBV29-1 | . | TRBJ1-1
CSARDGGMGGYTF | TGCAGTGCTAGAGATGGAGGCATGGGGGGCTACACCTTC | . | TRBV20-1 | . | TRBJ1-2
CASSLVANNEQYF | TGTGCCAGCAGCTTAGTAGCGAACAATGAGCAGTACTTC | . | TRBV7-2 | . | TRBJ2-7
CASSQAGGGQPQHF | TGCGCCAGCAGCCAAGCAGGGGGCGGTCAGCCCCAGCATTTT | many | TRBV4-3 | TRBD1 | TRBJ1-5
CATSDSRAETQYF | TGTGCCACCAGTGATTCCAGGGCTGAGACCCAGTACTTC | . | TRBV24-1 | . | TRBJ2-5
CATLDSGNQPQHF | TGTGCCACCCTAGACTCGGGCAATCAGCCCCAGCATTTT | . | TRBV6-1 | . | TRBJ1-5
CASSLETAYMAEAFF | TGCGCCAGCAGCTTGGAGACAGCTTACATGGCTGAAGCTTTCTTT | . | TRBV5-1 | . | TRBJ1-1
CASSQERWSETQYF | TGTGCCAGCAGCCAAGAGAGGTGGTCGGAGACCCAGTACTTC | few | TRBV4-2 | . | TRBJ2-5
CASTLLGREYF | TGTGCCAGCACCTTACTGGGACGTGAGTACTTC | few | TRBV28 | . | TRBJ2-4
CASSFDISYEQYF | TGTGCCAGCAGCTTTGACATTTCCTACGAGCAGTACTTC | few | TRBV11-2 | . | TRBJ2-7
CASSPRTGGTSTDTQYF | TGTGCCAGCTCACCGCGGACAGGGGGCACGAGTACAGATACGCAGTATTTT | once | TRBV18 | TRBD1 | TRBJ2-3
CASSFWGQGAHEQYF | TGTGCCAGCAGCTTTTGGGGACAGGGGGCCCACGAGCAGTACTTC | . | TRBV11-2 | TRBD1 | TRBJ2-7
CASSGERRAEAFF | TGTGCCAGCAGTGGAGAGAGGAGGGCTGAAGCTTTCTTT | . | TRBV6-1 | . | TRBJ1-1